This T cell receptor (beta chain) emerged from a study of CD8+ T cells in alopecia areata. This clone was observed a handful of times. Specified treatment: oral pan-JAK inhibitor, 5-10 mg twice daily. The CDR3 consists of 19 residues. CDR1 is LNHNV, CDR2 YYDKDF, per germline (reference sequence). Germline trimming cut 5 bases from V and 5 bases from J; bases unmatched to any gene: 23. Sequencing templates came from extracted RNA that was reverse transcribed into cDNA. The protocol was immunoSEQ multiplex PCR, while the TCRdb copy is restricted to in-frame clones and leaves out a portion. The data contain roughly 100,000 clones, 44% of them singletons.

The sequence was obtained from a human donor with alopecia areata. The chain is built from TRBV15 and TRBJ2-5, with 7 bases that match TRBD2. Sequencing used CD8+ T cells sorted from blood, obtained at week 24, from a patient treated with tofacitinib. DNA for the CDR3: TGTGCCACCAGCTCGACCTCGGAGGTTTCCGGGAGGTTATGCGAGACCCAGTACTTC. As protein: CATSSTSEVSGRLCETQYF.